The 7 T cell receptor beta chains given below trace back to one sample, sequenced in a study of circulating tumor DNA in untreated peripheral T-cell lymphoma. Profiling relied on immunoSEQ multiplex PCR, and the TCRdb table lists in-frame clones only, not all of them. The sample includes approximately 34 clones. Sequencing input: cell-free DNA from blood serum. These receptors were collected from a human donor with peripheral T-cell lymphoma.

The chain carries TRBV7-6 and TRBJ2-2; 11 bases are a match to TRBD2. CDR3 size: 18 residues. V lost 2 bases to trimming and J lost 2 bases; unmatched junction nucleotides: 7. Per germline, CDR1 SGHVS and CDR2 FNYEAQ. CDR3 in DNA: TGTGCCAGCAGCTTAACTAGCGGGGGACGGGCCAACACCGGGGAGCTGTTTTTT. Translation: CASSLTSGGRANTGELFF.

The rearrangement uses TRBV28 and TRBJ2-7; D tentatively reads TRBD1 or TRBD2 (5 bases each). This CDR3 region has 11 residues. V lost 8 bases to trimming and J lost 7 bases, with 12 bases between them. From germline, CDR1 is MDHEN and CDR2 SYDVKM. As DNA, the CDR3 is TGTGCCAGCTGGGACGGGGCGGAGCAGTACTTC. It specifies CASWDGAEQYF.

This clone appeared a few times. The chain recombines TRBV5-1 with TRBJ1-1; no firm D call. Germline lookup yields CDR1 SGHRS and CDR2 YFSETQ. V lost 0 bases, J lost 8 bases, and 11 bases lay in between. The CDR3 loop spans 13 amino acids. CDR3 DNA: TGCGCCAGCAGCTTGGGACCCCGGACCGAAGCTTTCTTT. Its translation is CASSLGPRTEAFF.

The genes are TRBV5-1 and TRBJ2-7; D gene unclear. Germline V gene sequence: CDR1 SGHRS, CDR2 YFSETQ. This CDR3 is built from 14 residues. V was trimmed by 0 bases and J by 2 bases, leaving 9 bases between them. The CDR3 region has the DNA TGCGCCAGCAGCTTGGTAGGGTCAGCCTACGAGCAGTACTTC. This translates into CASSLVGSAYEQYF.

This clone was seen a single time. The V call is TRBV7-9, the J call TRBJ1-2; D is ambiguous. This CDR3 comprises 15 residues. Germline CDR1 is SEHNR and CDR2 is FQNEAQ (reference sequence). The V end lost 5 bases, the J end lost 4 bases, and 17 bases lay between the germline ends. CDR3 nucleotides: TGTGCCAGCAGCCCGGACCATGGAAAGACCTATGGCTACACCTTC. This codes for CASSPDHGKTYGYTF.

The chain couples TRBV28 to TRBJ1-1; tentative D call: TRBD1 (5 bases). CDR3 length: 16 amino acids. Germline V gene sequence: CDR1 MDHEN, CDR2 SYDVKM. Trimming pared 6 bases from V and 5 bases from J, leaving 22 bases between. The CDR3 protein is CASRPQVTGVDTEAFF. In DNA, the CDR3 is TGTGCCAGCAGACCACAGGTAACCGGGGTGGATACTGAAGCTTTCTTT.

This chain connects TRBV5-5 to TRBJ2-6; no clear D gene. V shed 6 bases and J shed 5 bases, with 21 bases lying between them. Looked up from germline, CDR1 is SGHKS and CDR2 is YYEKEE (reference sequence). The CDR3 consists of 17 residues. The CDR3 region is CASNTHLAQSRANVLTF. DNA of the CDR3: TGTGCCAGCAATACCCATCTCGCACAAAGTCGGGCCAACGTCCTGACTTTC.